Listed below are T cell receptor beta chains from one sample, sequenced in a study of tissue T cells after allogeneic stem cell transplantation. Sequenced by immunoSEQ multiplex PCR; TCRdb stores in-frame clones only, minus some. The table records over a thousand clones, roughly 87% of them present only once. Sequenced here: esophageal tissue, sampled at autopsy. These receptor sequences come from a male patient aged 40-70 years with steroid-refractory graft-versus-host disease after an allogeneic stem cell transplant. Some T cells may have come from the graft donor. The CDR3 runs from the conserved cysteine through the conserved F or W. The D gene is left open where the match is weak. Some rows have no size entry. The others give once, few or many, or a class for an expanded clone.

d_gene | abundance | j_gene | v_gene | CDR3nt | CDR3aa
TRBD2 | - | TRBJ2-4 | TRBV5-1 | TGCGCCAGCAGTCTAACCCAAGCGGGGGGGCCTCATCAGACCATTCAGTACTTC | CASSLTQAGGPHQTIQYF
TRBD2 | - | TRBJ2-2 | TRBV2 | TGTGCCAGCCGAACGGGACTAGCAACCATTTTTTTT | CASRTGLATIFF
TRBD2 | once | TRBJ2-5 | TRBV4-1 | TGCGCCAGCAGCCAAGATGAGCGGGATCAAGAGACCCAGTACTTC | CASSQDERDQETQYF
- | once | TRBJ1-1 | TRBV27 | TGTGCCAGCAGAATAGGGGGGACGGAAGCTTTCTTT | CASRIGGTEAFF
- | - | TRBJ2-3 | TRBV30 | TGTGCCTGGAGCCGCCTTGGAGGGATTTTCACAGATACGCAGTATTTT | CAWSRLGGIFTDTQYF
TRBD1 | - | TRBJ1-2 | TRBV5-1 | TGCGCCAGCAGCCCTGCGGACAGGGGTATCGATGGCTACACCTTC | CASSPADRGIDGYTF
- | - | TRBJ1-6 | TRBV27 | TGTGCCAGCAGTTTGGGGCAGCTCTATAATTCACCCCTCCACTTT | CASSLGQLYNSPLHF
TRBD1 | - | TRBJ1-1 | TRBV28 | TGTGCCAGCAGTTCGGGACAGGGGACCACTGAAGCTTTCTTT | CASSSGQGTTEAFF
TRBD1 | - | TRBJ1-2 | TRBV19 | TGTGCCAGTACGGGGACAGAGCGTAACTATGGCTACACCTTC | CASTGTERNYGYTF
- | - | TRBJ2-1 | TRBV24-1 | TGTGCCACCAGTGATACAGAGGTTTACAATGAGCAGTTCTTC | CATSDTEVYNEQFF
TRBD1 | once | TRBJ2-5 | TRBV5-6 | TGTGCCAGCAGCTGGACAGGGACCCAAGAGACCCAGTACTTC | CASSWTGTQETQYF
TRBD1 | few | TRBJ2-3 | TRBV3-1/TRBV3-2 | TGTGCCAGCAGCCAAGATAGCAGGGGGCTTACAGATACGCAGTATTTT | CASSQDSRGLTDTQYF
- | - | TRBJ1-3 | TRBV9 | TGTGCCAGCAGCACCGATATCTCTGGAAACACCATATATTTT | CASSTDISGNTIYF